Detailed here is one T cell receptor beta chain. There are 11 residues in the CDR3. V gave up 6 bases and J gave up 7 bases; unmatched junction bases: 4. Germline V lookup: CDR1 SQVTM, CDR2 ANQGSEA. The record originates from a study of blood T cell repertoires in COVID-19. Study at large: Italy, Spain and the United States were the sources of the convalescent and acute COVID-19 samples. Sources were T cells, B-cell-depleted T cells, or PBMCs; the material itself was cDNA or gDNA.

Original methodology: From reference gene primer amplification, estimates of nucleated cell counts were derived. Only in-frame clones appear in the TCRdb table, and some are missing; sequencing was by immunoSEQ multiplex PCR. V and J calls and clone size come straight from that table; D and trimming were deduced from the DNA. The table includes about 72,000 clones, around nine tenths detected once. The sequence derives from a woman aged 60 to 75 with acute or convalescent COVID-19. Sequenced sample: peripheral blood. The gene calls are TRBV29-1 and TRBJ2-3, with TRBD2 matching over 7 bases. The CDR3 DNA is TGCAGCGTGGGGGGAGGGAATACGCAGTATTTT. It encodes CSVGGGNTQYF.